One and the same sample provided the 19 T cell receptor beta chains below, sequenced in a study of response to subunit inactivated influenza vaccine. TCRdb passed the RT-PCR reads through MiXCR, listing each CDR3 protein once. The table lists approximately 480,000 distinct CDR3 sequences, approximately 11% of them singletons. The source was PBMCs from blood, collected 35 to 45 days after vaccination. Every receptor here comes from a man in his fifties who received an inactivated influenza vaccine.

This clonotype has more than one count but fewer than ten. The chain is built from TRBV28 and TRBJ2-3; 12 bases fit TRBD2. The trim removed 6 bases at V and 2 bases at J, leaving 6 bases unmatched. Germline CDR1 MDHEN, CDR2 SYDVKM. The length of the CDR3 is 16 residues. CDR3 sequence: CASSPGLAGFTDTQYF. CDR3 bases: TGTGCCAGCAGCCCTGGACTAGCGGGATTCACAGATACGCAGTATTTT.

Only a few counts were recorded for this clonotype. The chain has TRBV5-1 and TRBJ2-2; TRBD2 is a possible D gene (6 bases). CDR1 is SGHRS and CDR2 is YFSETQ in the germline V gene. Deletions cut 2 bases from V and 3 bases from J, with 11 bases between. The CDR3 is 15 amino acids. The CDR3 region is CASSFGGLDTGELFF. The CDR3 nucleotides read TGCGCCAGCAGCTTTGGAGGGTTGGACACCGGGGAGCTGTTTTTT.

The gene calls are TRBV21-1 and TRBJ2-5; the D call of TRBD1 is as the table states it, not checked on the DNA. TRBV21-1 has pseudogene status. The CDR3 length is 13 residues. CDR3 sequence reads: CASSNDRQETQYF. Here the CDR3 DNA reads TGTGCCAGCAGCAATGACAGACAAGAGACCCAGTACTTC.

The DNA for the CDR3 is TGCAGTAGCTATGGACTACTAACCTACGAGCAGTACTTC. The encoded protein is CSSYGLLTYEQYF. This rearrangement joins TRBV20-1 to TRBJ2-7; D possibly corresponds to TRBD2 (6 bases). CDR3 length: 13 amino acids. From germline, CDR1 is DFQATT and CDR2 SNEGSKA (reference sequence). V was trimmed by 8 bases and J by 2 bases, leaving 16 bases between them.

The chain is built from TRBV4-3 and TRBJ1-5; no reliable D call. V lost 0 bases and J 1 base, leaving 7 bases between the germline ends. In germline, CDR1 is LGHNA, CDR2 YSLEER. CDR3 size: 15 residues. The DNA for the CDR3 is TGCGCCAGCAGCCAAGATCGGTACAGCAATCAGCCCCAGCATTTT. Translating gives CASSQDRYSNQPQHF.

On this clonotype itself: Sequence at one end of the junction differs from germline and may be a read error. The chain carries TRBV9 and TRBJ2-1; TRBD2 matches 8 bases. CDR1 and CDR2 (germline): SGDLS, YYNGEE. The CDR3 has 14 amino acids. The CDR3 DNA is TGTGCCAGCAGCGCCCGGACTAGCAGCAATGAGCAGTTTTTC. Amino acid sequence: CASSARTSSNEQFF.

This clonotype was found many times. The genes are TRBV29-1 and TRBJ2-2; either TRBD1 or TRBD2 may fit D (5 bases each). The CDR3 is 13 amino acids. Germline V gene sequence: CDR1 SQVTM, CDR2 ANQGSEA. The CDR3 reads CNPRDGNTGELFF. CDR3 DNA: TGCAACCCACGGGACGGGAACACCGGGGAGCTGTTTTTT.

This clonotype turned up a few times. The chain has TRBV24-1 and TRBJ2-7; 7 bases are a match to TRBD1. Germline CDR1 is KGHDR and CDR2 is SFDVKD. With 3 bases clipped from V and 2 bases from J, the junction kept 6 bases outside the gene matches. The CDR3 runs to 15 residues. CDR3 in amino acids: CATSDPRQGTYEQYF. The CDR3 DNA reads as TGTGCCACCAGTGATCCAAGACAGGGAACCTACGAGCAGTACTTC.

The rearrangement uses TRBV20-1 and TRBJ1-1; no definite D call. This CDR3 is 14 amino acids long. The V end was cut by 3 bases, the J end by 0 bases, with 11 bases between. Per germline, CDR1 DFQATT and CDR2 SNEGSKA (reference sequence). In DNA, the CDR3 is TGCAGTGCTAGGAAAGGGTCCGTGAACACTGAAGCTTTCTTT. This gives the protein CSARKGSVNTEAFF.

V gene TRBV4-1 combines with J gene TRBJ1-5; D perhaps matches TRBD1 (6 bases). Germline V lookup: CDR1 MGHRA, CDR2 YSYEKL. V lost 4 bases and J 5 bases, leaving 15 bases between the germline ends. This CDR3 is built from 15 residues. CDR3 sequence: CASSLKMGGDQPQHF. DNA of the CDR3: TGCGCCAGCAGCCTCAAAATGGGGGGCGATCAGCCCCAGCATTTT.

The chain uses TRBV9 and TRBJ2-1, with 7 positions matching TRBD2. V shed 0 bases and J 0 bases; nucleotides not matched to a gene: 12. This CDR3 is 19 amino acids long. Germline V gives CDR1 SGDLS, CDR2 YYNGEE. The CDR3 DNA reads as TGTGCCAGCAGCGTAGGAGCTAGCGGCCGATCTAGCTCCTACAATGAGCAGTTCTTC. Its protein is CASSVGASGRSSSYNEQFF.

The CDR3 here is CASSQVRGQGLPYEQYF. The CDR3 region has the DNA TGCGCCAGCAGCCAAGTTCGGGGACAGGGTCTCCCCTACGAGCAGTACTTC. This chain connects TRBV4-1 to TRBJ2-7; 9 positions match TRBD1. The germline CDR1 and CDR2 sequences are MGHRA and YSYEKL. The V gene end was trimmed by 1 base and the J gene end by 2 bases; junction bases not matched to a gene: 9. The CDR3 extends over 17 amino acids.

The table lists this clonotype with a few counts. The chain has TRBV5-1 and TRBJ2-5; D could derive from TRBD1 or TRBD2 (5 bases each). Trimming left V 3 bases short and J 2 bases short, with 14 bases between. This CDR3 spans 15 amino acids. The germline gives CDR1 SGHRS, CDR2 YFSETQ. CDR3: CASSSRGTPQETQYF. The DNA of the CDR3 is TGCGCCAGCAGCTCTCGTGGGACCCCGCAAGAGACCCAGTACTTC.

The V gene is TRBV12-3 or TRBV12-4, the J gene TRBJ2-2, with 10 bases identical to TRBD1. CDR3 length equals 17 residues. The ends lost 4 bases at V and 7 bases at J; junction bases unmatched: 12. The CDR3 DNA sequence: TGTGCCAGCAGTTCGCTCCCGGGACAGGGGAACTACGGGGAGCTGTTTTTT. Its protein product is CASSSLPGQGNYGELFF.

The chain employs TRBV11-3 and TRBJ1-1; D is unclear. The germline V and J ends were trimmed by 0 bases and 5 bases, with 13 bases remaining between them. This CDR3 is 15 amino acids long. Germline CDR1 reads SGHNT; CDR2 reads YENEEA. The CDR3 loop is CASSLDSGPQTEAFF. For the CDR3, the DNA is TGTGCCAGCAGCTTAGATAGCGGGCCTCAAACTGAAGCTTTCTTT. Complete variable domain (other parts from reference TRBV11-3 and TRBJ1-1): EAGVVQSPRYKIIEKKQPVAFWCNPISGHNTLYWYLQNLGQGPELLIRYENEEAVDDSQLPKDRFSAERLKGVDSTLKIQPAELGDSAVYLCASSLDSGPQTEAFFGQGTRLTVV.

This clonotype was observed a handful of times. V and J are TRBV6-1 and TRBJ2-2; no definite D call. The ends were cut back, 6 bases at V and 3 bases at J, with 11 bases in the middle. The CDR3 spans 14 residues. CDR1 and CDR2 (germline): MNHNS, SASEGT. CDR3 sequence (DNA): TGTGCCAGCAGATCGCACCGGTACACCGGGGAGCTGTTTTTT. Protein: CASRSHRYTGELFF.

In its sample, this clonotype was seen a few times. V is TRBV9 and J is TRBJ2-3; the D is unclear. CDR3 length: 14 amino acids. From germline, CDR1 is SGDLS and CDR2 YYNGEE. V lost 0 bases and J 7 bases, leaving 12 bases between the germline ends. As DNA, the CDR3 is TGTGCCAGCAGCGTAGAGTCCGGTGGCCATACGCAGTATTTT. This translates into CASSVESGGHTQYF.

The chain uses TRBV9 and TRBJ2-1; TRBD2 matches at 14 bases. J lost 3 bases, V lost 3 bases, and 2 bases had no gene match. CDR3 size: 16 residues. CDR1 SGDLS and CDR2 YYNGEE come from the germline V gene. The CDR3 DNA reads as TGTGCCAGCAGCGGGGGGACTAGCGGGAGCTACAATGAGCAGTTCTTC. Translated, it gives CASSGGTSGSYNEQFF.

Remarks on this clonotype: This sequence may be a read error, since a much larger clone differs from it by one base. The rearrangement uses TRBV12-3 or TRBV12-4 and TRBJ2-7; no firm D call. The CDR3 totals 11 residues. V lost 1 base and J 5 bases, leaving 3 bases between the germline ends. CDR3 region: CASSLDDEQYF. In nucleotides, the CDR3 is TGTGCCAGCAGTTTAGACGACGAGCAGTACTTC.